The 18 T cell receptor beta chains given below trace back to one sample, sequenced in a study of blood T cell repertoires in COVID-19. The repertoire was sequenced with immunoSEQ multiplex PCR; TCRdb's copy has only in-frame clones and lacks some. Of 93,000 or so clones in the sample, roughly 88% were seen once. Input material: peripheral blood. Receptors were obtained from a human donor in a cohort sampled during active COVID-19.

The genes are TRBV24-1 and TRBJ2-3; tentatively, D is TRBD2 (5 bases). The CDR3 is 19 amino acids. V lost 4 bases, J lost 4 bases, and 26 bases lay in between. Germline V lookup: CDR1 KGHDR, CDR2 SFDVKD. The CDR3 sequence is CATSELTSRRGGVADTQYF. The CDR3 DNA reads as TGTGCCACCAGTGAACTAACATCTCGTCGTGGAGGCGTGGCAGATACGCAGTATTTT.

V is TRBV21-1 and J is TRBJ2-5; the table calls TRBD2, which could not be checked here. TRBV21-1 is labeled a pseudogene. The CDR3 has 20 amino acids. The CDR3 loop is CASSLIRGVASGDPKKTQYF. In DNA, the CDR3 is TGTGCCAGCAGCCTAATTCGGGGTGTGGCTAGCGGGGATCCGAAGAAGACCCAGTACTTC.

V gene TRBV6-5 combines with J gene TRBJ2-7, with a weak D call TRBD2 (6 bases). Germline-derived CDR1 and CDR2 are MNHEY and SVGAGI. The V end was cut by 7 bases, the J end by 2 bases, with 18 bases between. The CDR3 extends over 15 amino acids. CDR3 DNA: TGTGCCAGCATCCCAATGGGCGGGGCTACCTACGAGCAGTACTTC. Protein: CASIPMGGATYEQYF.

This chain links TRBV7-2 with TRBJ2-7, with D possibly TRBD1 on 6 matching bases. Germline V gives CDR1 SGHTA, CDR2 FQGNSA. Trimming stripped 1 base from V and 7 bases from J, with 14 bases between. The CDR3 runs to 14 residues. The CDR3 is CASSLVERGIEQYF. The CDR3 DNA sequence: TGTGCCAGCAGCTTAGTTGAAAGGGGGATTGAGCAGTACTTC.

J is TRBJ2-7 and V is TRBV4-1; 11 positions match TRBD1. The length of the CDR3 is 16 residues. J lost 5 bases, V lost 0 bases, and 6 bases had no gene match. Germline CDR1 and CDR2: MGHRA and YSYEKL. The CDR3 DNA reads TGCGCCAGCAGCCAAGATCTAGGGACAGGGGGGAACGAGCAGTACTTC. Residues: CASSQDLGTGGNEQYF.

The chain is built from TRBV28 and TRBJ2-7; D might be TRBD1 (6 bases). The CDR3 has 14 amino acids. Germline-derived CDR1 and CDR2 are MDHEN and SYDVKM. V was clipped by 6 bases and J by 2 bases, with 14 bases between them. The chain's CDR3 is CASSLSGEPYEQYF. DNA for the CDR3: TGTGCCAGCAGCCTCTCAGGGGAACCCTACGAGCAGTACTTC.

CDR3 bases: TGTGCCAGCACCCTGACTAGCGGGAGTAACACCGGGGAGCTGTTTTTT. Translating gives CASTLTSGSNTGELFF. The chain recombines TRBV2 with TRBJ2-2; the match to TRBD2 covers 12 bases. The J segment lost 2 bases and the V segment lost 7 bases, leaving 5 bases of the junction unmatched. This CDR3 contains 16 residues. Germline V gives CDR1 SNHLY, CDR2 FYNNEI.

This chain links TRBV27 with TRBJ1-4; a weak D match, TRBD1 (6 bases). Per the germline V gene, CDR1 is MNHEY and CDR2 is SMNVEV (reference sequence). The CDR3 has 15 amino acids. V was trimmed by 5 bases and J by 5 bases, leaving 15 bases between them. For the CDR3, the DNA is TGTGCCAGCAGTCCAAGACAGGCCCCAAATGAAAAACTGTTTTTT. Its protein is CASSPRQAPNEKLFF.

V is TRBV5-1 and J is TRBJ2-7; 11 bases match TRBD2. Losses at the gene ends were 7 bases for V and 0 bases for J; bases not matched to a gene: 6. There are 15 residues in the CDR3. The germline gives CDR1 SGHRS, CDR2 YFSETQ. The CDR3 here is CASRPGTSGSYEQYF. The CDR3 nucleotides read TGCGCCAGCCGACCGGGGACTAGCGGCTCCTACGAGCAGTACTTC. Full variable domain (rest looked up from reference TRBV5-1 and TRBJ2-7): KAGVTQTPRYLIKTRGQQVTLSCSPISGHRSVSWYQQTPGQGLQFLFEYFSETQRNKGNFPGRFSGRQFSNSRSEMNVSTLELGDSALYLCASRPGTSGSYEQYFGPGTRLTVT.

V and J are TRBV3-1 (or the pseudogene TRBV3-2) and TRBJ2-7, with 7 bases matching TRBD1. The CDR3 has 12 amino acids. V lost 10 bases and J lost 3; bases outside the gene matches: 6. Germline CDR1 reads LGHDT; CDR2 reads YNNKEL (reference sequence). Written as DNA, the CDR3 is TGTGCCACCGGGACAGTGAGCTACGAGCAGTACTTC. Translation gives CATGTVSYEQYF.

The chain recombines TRBV5-1 with TRBJ2-3, with 15 bases matching TRBD2. Looked up from germline, CDR1 is SGHRS and CDR2 is YFSETQ. The CDR3 spans 18 residues. Unmatched junction bases numbered 6, after V lost 3 bases and J lost 1 base. For the CDR3, the DNA is TGCGCCAGCAGCTCAGGACTAGCGGGAGGGTTGGGCACAGATACGCAGTATTTT. Protein sequence: CASSSGLAGGLGTDTQYF.

This clone showed up just a few times. This chain links TRBV28 with TRBJ2-2; D call uncertain. Germline V gene lookup returns CDR1 MDHEN and CDR2 SYDVKM. This CDR3 has 13 residues. Trimming stripped 5 bases from V and 4 bases from J, with 8 bases between. The CDR3 sequence is CASSGDFTGELFF. The CDR3 DNA follows: TGTGCCAGCAGTGGCGACTTCACCGGGGAGCTGTTTTTT.

The rearrangement joins TRBV6-5 to TRBJ2-2; 7 positions agree with TRBD2. Per germline, CDR1 MNHEY and CDR2 SVGAGI. This CDR3 spans 14 amino acids. After removal of 4 bases from V and 8 bases from J, the junction contained 7 bases not matched to a gene. CDR3 coding DNA: TGTGCCAGCAGTTGGGGGACTAATTCTGGGGAGCTGTTTTTT. It yields the protein CASSWGTNSGELFF.

This rearrangement joins TRBV7-2 to TRBJ2-5; tentative D call: TRBD1 (6 bases). Germline V gene sequence: CDR1 SGHTA, CDR2 FQGNSA. There are 15 residues in the CDR3. The ends were cut back, 3 bases at V and 4 bases at J, with 15 bases in the middle. CDR3 sequence reads: CASSFETGRPETQYF. The CDR3 nucleotides are TGTGCCAGCAGCTTCGAGACAGGCCGACCAGAGACCCAGTACTTC.

The chain carries TRBV5-8 and TRBJ1-1; 8 bases agree with TRBD1. CDR3 size: 15 residues. The junction had 5 bases not matched to a gene; V was cut back by 3 bases and J by 1 base. From germline, CDR1 is SGHTS and CDR2 YDEGEE. The CDR3 spells CASSSTGAKNTEAFF. The CDR3 DNA sequence: TGTGCCAGCAGCTCGACAGGGGCCAAGAACACTGAAGCTTTCTTT. The full variable domain, its missing parts supplied by reference TRBV5-8 and TRBJ1-1, is EAGVTQSPTHLIKTRGQQATLRCSPISGHTSVYWYQQALGLGLQFLLWYDEGEERNRGNFPPRFSGRQFPNYSSELNVNALELEDSALYLCASSSTGAKNTEAFFGQGTRLTVV.

The chain joins TRBV2 to TRBJ1-4; D not certain. The CDR3 has 14 residues. Germline V gene data show CDR1 as SNHLY and CDR2 as FYNNEI. V lost 6 bases and J lost 7, with 15 bases in between. CDR3 in DNA: TGTGCCAGCAGAATCGTCCCAGGTCGTGAAAAACTGTTTTTT. It encodes CASRIVPGREKLFF.

The chain combines TRBV18 with TRBJ1-2; 10 bases agree with TRBD1. Germline V gives CDR1 KGHSH, CDR2 LQKENI. V dropped 2 bases and J dropped 4; count of bases not matched to a gene: 7. CDR3 size: 16 residues. CDR3 amino acids: CASSPSGQGISYGYTF. Here the CDR3 DNA reads TGTGCCAGCTCACCATCGGGACAGGGGATCTCCTATGGCTACACCTTC. Looking up the rest from reference TRBV18 and TRBJ1-2 gives the full variable domain: NAGVMQNPRHLVRRRGQEARLRCSPMKGHSHVYWYRQLPEEGLKFMVYLQKENIIDESGMPKERFSAEFPKEGPSILRIQQVVRGDSAAYFCASSPSGQGISYGYTFGSGTRLTVV.

This clone was seen more than once but under ten times. The chain joins TRBV4-3 to TRBJ2-3, with D maybe TRBD2 (5 bases). This CDR3 comprises 13 residues. CDR1 and CDR2 (germline): LGHNA, YSLEER. Deletions cut 9 bases from V and 1 base from J, with 11 bases between. The CDR3 DNA reads as TGCGCCAGTCGTGGTAGCGGCACAGATACGCAGTATTTT. Its translation: CASRGSGTDTQYF.